The 10 T cell receptor beta chains listed next were all sequenced from one sample in a study of cytomegalovirus exposure and HLA in healthy donors. Primers for the PCR totalled 60 Vbeta and 13 Jbeta. The method was immunoSEQ multiplex PCR; TCRdb's version includes in-frame clones alone and lacks a portion of them. The sample has some 100,000 clones, less than 85% seen once; the top ten hold more than 15%. Sequencing input: PBMCs. The source of these receptors is a man aged 50 to 59 in good health and CMV-seropositive.

This clone was detected only a few times. V is TRBV25-1 and J is TRBJ2-2; 10 positions agree with TRBD1. The CDR3 consists of 16 residues. Germline trimming cut 5 bases from V and 1 base from J; bases unmatched to any gene: 4. Germline-derived CDR1 and CDR2 are MGHDK and SYGVNS. CDR3 DNA sequence: TGTGCCAGCAGTCCGACAGGGGGCCTGAACACCGGGGAGCTGTTTTTT. Encoded protein: CASSPTGGLNTGELFF.

In its sample, this clone was seen a few times. This chain links TRBV5-1 with TRBJ2-1; D is undetermined. Trimming left V 0 bases short and J 3 bases short, with 4 bases between. This CDR3 spans 13 amino acids. Germline CDR1 reads SGHRS; CDR2 reads YFSETQ. Here the CDR3 reads CASSLGSYNEQFF. The DNA of the CDR3 is TGCGCCAGCAGCTTGGGTAGCTACAATGAGCAGTTCTTC.

This chain uses TRBV5-1 with TRBJ2-3; the D gene is possibly TRBD2 (6 bases). Germline V lookup: CDR1 SGHRS, CDR2 YFSETQ. With 0 bases removed from V and 0 bases from J, the gap between germline ends came to 11 bases. The CDR3 is 16 amino acids. The DNA for the CDR3 is TGCGCCAGCAGCTTGGGATCGGGAGCTAGCACAGATACGCAGTATTTT. Amino acid sequence: CASSLGSGASTDTQYF.

The chain joins TRBV4-3 to TRBJ2-2, with 9 bases matching TRBD2. The CDR3 is 17 residues long. Per germline, CDR1 LGHNA and CDR2 YSLEER. After removal of 0 bases from V and 7 bases from J, the junction contained 9 bases not matched to a gene. Here the CDR3 DNA reads TGCGCCAGCAGCCAAGATAGATGGAGCGGGGGGTTCGGGGAGCTGTTTTTT. Encoded protein: CASSQDRWSGGFGELFF.

The genes are TRBV7-2 and TRBJ2-7, with D perhaps TRBD1 (5 bases). The ends were cut back, 1 base at V and 2 bases at J, with 12 bases in the middle. Germline-derived CDR1 and CDR2 are SGHTA and FQGNSA. This CDR3 region has 15 residues. The CDR3 coding sequence is TGTGCCAGCAGCTTAGACCCTCCAGGGCCCTACGAGCAGTACTTC. This translates into CASSLDPPGPYEQYF.

The chain recombines TRBV13 with TRBJ2-7; 7 bases match TRBD2. This CDR3 spans 17 amino acids. The germline V gene has CDR1 PRHDT and CDR2 FYEKMQ (reference sequence). V trimming: 3 bases; J trimming: 1 base; junction bases outside the gene matches: 12. The CDR3 sequence is CASSFGPAGEGSYEQYF. For the CDR3, the DNA is TGTGCCAGCAGCTTTGGTCCCGCGGGAGAGGGGTCCTACGAGCAGTACTTC.

The gene calls are TRBV5-6 and TRBJ2-3; 11 bases are shared with TRBD2. The V gene end was trimmed by 3 bases and the J gene end by 4 bases; junction bases not matched to a gene: 7. Looked up from germline, CDR1 is SGHDT and CDR2 is YYEEEE. There are 16 residues in the CDR3. In DNA, the CDR3 is TGTGCCAGCAGCTCCCGGACACTAGCGGGAGCAGATACGCAGTATTTT. Amino acids: CASSSRTLAGADTQYF.

This clone was seen just once. The rearrangement links TRBV9 to TRBJ2-4; a possible D gene is TRBD1 (5 bases). V lost 3 bases and J 5 bases, leaving 12 bases between the germline ends. The CDR3 extends over 14 amino acids. Per the germline V gene, CDR1 is SGDLS and CDR2 is YYNGEE. CDR3 sequence: CASSGGRVENIQYF. The CDR3 coding sequence is TGTGCCAGCAGCGGGGGCAGGGTCGAAAACATTCAGTACTTC.

V usage is TRBV2 and J usage is TRBJ2-7; TRBD2 agrees at 14 bases. Germline loops: CDR1 SNHLY, CDR2 FYNNEI. The CDR3 runs to 14 residues. The ends lost 6 bases at V and 6 bases at J; junction bases unmatched: 4. CDR3 in DNA: TGTGCCAGCAGCGGGACTAGCGGGAGTGGCGAGCAGTACTTC. Amino acid sequence: CASSGTSGSGEQYF.

The V gene is TRBV7-9, the J gene TRBJ1-1; D uncertain. The V gene lost 7 bases and the J gene lost 0 bases, with 18 bases spanning the gap. The germline V gene has CDR1 SEHNR and CDR2 FQNEAQ (reference sequence). The CDR3 contains 16 residues. The CDR3 nucleotides read TGTGCCAGCATACCTCCGGAGGCGGAAATGAACACTGAAGCTTTCTTT. Protein: CASIPPEAEMNTEAFF.